Shown below are 32 T cell receptor beta chains from a single sample sequenced in a study of T cells in Graves' hyperthyroidism and ophthalmopathy. RNA transcripts provided the source from which TCR beta CDR3 regions were amplified. HTBI primers were employed in a first-round RT-PCR of the TCR CDR3. MiXCR was run by TCRdb on the multiplex PCR reads, yielding one entry per CDR3 protein. The table includes some 570,000 distinct CDR3 sequences, roughly 15% detected once. Sequenced sample: blood. All receptors derive from a woman aged 18-29 years with Graves' ophthalmopathy.

The J gene is TRBJ2-2, the V gene TRBV27, with a tentative D call TRBD2 (6 bases). V was clipped by 7 bases and J by 6 bases, with 15 bases between them. The germline V gene has CDR1 MNHEY and CDR2 SMNVEV (reference sequence). This CDR3 region has 14 residues. CDR3 region: CASTYGGTAGELFF. The CDR3 coding sequence is TGTGCCAGCACCTACGGCGGGACGGCCGGGGAGCTGTTTTTT.

In its sample, this clonotype was seen many times. The chain combines TRBV30 with TRBJ2-1; 10 positions agree with TRBD2. The ends lost 5 bases at V and 5 bases at J; junction bases unmatched: 6. This CDR3 region has 14 residues. The germline CDR1 and CDR2 sequences are GTSNPN and SVGIG (reference sequence). The CDR3 region is CAWDSGRTDNEQFF. CDR3 sequence (DNA): TGTGCCTGGGATAGCGGGAGGACCGACAATGAGCAGTTCTTC. Using reference TRBV30 and TRBJ2-1 for the parts outside the CDR3, the full variable domain is SQTIHQWPATLVQPVGSPLSLECTVEGTSNPNLYWYRQAAGRGLQLLFYSVGIGQISSEVPQNLSASRPQDRQFILSSKKLLLSDSGFYLCAWDSGRTDNEQFFGPGTRLTVL.

This clonotype was observed many times. The junction does not match germline at one end; this may be a read error. This chain connects TRBV28 to TRBJ2-3, with D hard to call. CDR1 is MDHEN and CDR2 is SYDVKM in the germline V gene. The length of the CDR3 is 13 residues. The CDR3 coding sequence is TGCGCCAGCAGCTTCACAGGCACAGATACGCAGTATTTT. Translation gives CASSFTGTDTQYF.

This clonotype was seen repeatedly, ten times or more. It is unclear where the CDR3 begins or ends on the DNA, so no DNA is shown, and the CDR3 is as TCRdb lists it. The J gene is TRBJ1-1, the V gene TRBV12-3 or TRBV12-4. A total of 11 residues make up the CDR3, ends included. The CDR3 region is CASTDTLKLSF.

A note on this clonotype: At one boundary the junction diverges from the germline segment, which might be a read error. The chain has TRBV7-8 and TRBJ2-3, with 11 bases that match TRBD2. The CDR3 totals 17 residues. Germline CDR1 SGHVS, CDR2 FQNEAQ. CDR3: CANSPIAGGPLTDTQYF. The CDR3 bases are TGTGCCAACAGCCCTATAGCGGGAGGGCCTTTGACAGATACGCAGTATTTT.

A few counts support this clonotype. Its ends do not fully match the called genes, so a read error is possible. The CDR3 DNA is TGTACCAGCAGGGGGGAAGGAAAACTGTTTTTT. Translation: CTSRGEGKLFF. The chain recombines TRBV2 with TRBJ1-4; TRBD1 matches at 7 bases. This CDR3 has 11 residues. Looked up from germline, CDR1 is SNHLY and CDR2 is FYNNEI.

This clonotype was detected only a few times. The gene calls are TRBV7-3 and TRBJ2-1; 12 bases align to TRBD2. J gave up 10 bases and V 3 bases, and 13 bases lay outside the gene matches. The CDR3 is 17 residues long. Germline V gene lookup returns CDR1 SGHTA and CDR2 FQGTGA. The CDR3 bases are TGTGCCAGCAGCTTGCTTACTAGCGGGAGGTCTGAACGAGAGCAGTTCTTC. It encodes CASSLLTSGRSEREQFF.

There are many counts of this clonotype. V usage is TRBV12-3 or TRBV12-4 and J usage is TRBJ2-1, with D unclear. Trimming stripped 4 bases from V and 8 bases from J, with 15 bases between. The CDR3 has 14 residues. CDR3 loop: CASSSPTITHEQFF. Written as DNA, the CDR3 is TGTGCCAGCAGTTCCCCGACCATAACGCATGAGCAGTTCTTC.

This clonotype was counted at least ten times. The J gene is TRBJ1-4, the V gene TRBV28, with 8 bases matching TRBD1. The CDR3 is 14 residues long. The V and J ends lost 2 bases and 8 bases, in that order; junction bases with no gene match: 4. CDR1 and CDR2 (germline): MDHEN, SYDVKM. The CDR3 sequence: CASSLRQGNEKLFF. The CDR3 DNA reads as TGTGCCAGCAGTTTACGACAGGGGAACGAAAAACTGTTTTTT. Drawing the rest from reference TRBV28 and TRBJ1-4, the complete variable domain is DVKVTQSSRYLVKRTGEKVFLECVQDMDHENMFWYRQDPGLGLRLIYFSYDVKMKEKGDIPEGYSVSREKKERFSLILESASTNQTSMYLCASSLRQGNEKLFFGSGTQLSVL.

A word on this clonotype: This may come from a read error, since a much larger clone is one base off. The CDR3 is CASSQGGSVGHYQETQYF. The CDR3 DNA follows: TGTGCCAGCAGCCAAGGGGGGTCAGTGGGACACTACCAAGAGACCCAGTACTTC. The chain carries TRBV3-1 and TRBJ2-5; possibly TRBD1 for D (6 bases). Trimming took off 1 base at V and 0 bases at J, with 18 bases between the two ends. The CDR3 has 18 amino acids. The germline V gene has CDR1 LGHDT and CDR2 YNNKEL (reference sequence).

This clonotype was seen a few times. The chain couples TRBV11-2 to TRBJ1-1; maybe TRBD1 (6 bases). Trimming removed 5 bases from V and 0 bases from J, with 13 bases in between. CDR1 is SGHAT, CDR2 FQNNGV, per germline. The CDR3 consists of 15 residues. CDR3 sequence: CASSEHRDMNTEAFF. The CDR3 region has the DNA TGTGCCAGCAGCGAACACAGGGACATGAACACTGAAGCTTTCTTT.

This clonotype has more than one count but fewer than ten. J is TRBJ2-5 and V is TRBV29-1; D is undetermined. The V end was cut by 7 bases, the J end by 5 bases, with 8 bases between. The germline V gene encodes CDR1 SQVTM and CDR2 ANQGSEA. The CDR3 has 10 amino acids. The chain's CDR3 is CSAISETQYF. CDR3 sequence (DNA): TGCAGCGCGATTAGTGAGACCCAGTACTTC. The full variable domain, in which reference TRBV29-1 and TRBJ2-5 provide the parts outside the CDR3, is SAVISQKPSRDICQRGTSLTIQCQVDSQVTMMFWYRQQPGQSLTLIATANQGSEATYESGFVIDKFPISRPNLTFSTLTVSNMSPEDSSIYLCSAISETQYFGPGTRLLVL.

This clonotype was detected ten times or more. The chain carries TRBV28 and TRBJ1-5; D not certain. With 6 bases removed from V and 7 bases from J, the gap between germline ends came to 16 bases. The CDR3 runs 14 residues. CDR1 and CDR2 (germline): MDHEN, SYDVKM. In DNA form, the CDR3 reads TGTGCCAGCAGGGAAAGTGAGATTGTCCAGCCCCAGCATTTT. It specifies CASRESEIVQPQHF.

This clonotype was counted many times. V usage is TRBV28 and J usage is TRBJ1-1; a weak D match, TRBD1 (5 bases). Germline CDR1 is MDHEN and CDR2 is SYDVKM. V lost 7 bases and J lost 1, with 10 bases in between. The CDR3 extends over 13 amino acids. The CDR3 spells CASNNQGNTEAFF. CDR3 bases: TGTGCCAGCAACAATCAGGGGAACACTGAAGCTTTCTTT.

This clonotype appeared a few times. The genes are TRBV20-1 and TRBJ2-3; 10 bases agree with TRBD2. V trimming: 0 bases; J trimming: 6 bases; junction bases outside the gene matches: 9. Germline CDR1 is DFQATT and CDR2 is SNEGSKA (reference sequence). The CDR3 totals 16 residues. CDR3 DNA: TGCAGTGCTAGAGATCCAGAGCGGGGGGGCCTTGATACGCAGTATTTT. It is translated as CSARDPERGGLDTQYF.

Many counts were recorded for this clonotype. The chain links TRBV5-1 to TRBJ2-3; tentatively, D is TRBD2 (6 bases). CDR3 length equals 16 residues. The germline V gene has CDR1 SGHRS and CDR2 YFSETQ. V lost 0 bases and J 1 base, leaving 12 bases between the germline ends. Here the CDR3 reads CASSLAASARTDTQYF. DNA of the CDR3: TGCGCCAGCAGCTTGGCGGCTAGCGCTCGCACAGATACGCAGTATTTT.

In this sample, this clonotype turned up a few times. The chain is built from TRBV13 and TRBJ2-2, with D uncertain. Per the germline V gene, CDR1 is PRHDT and CDR2 is FYEKMQ (reference sequence). V was shortened by 5 bases and J by 1 base, with 17 bases between the two germline ends. This CDR3 spans 17 amino acids. For the CDR3, the DNA is TGTGCCAGCAGCCCTCGACTTTCTCTCTTGAACACCGGGGAGCTGTTTTTT. Its protein is CASSPRLSLLNTGELFF.

This clonotype was counted ten times or more. The chain employs TRBV2 and TRBJ2-7; the match to TRBD2 covers 10 bases. V lost 8 bases and J lost 4; bases outside the gene matches: 14. This CDR3 comprises 16 residues. Looked up from germline, CDR1 is SNHLY and CDR2 is FYNNEI. The CDR3: CASGTKGLARLYEQYF. The CDR3 DNA follows: TGTGCCAGCGGAACAAAGGGACTAGCGCGACTTTACGAGCAGTACTTC.

This clonotype was seen more than once but under ten times. The V gene is TRBV6-1, the J gene TRBJ2-3; D ambiguous. V dropped 6 bases and J dropped 2 bases, with 15 bases sitting between them. The CDR3 runs 15 residues. Germline CDR1 MNHNS, CDR2 SASEGT. The CDR3 DNA reads as TGTGCCAGCAGCCTGACCGTATCCTACACAGATACGCAGTATTTT. The encoded protein is CASSLTVSYTDTQYF.

This clonotype was found many times. This chain connects TRBV7-8 to TRBJ2-1; the D is unclear. V was clipped by 1 base and J by 4 bases, with 8 bases between them. Per the germline V gene, CDR1 is SGHVS and CDR2 is FQNEAQ. This CDR3 has 14 amino acids. CDR3: CASSLDPVYNEQFF. As DNA, the CDR3 is TGTGCCAGCAGCTTAGACCCGGTTTACAATGAGCAGTTCTTC.

This clonotype has at least ten counts. This chain joins TRBV3-2 and TRBJ2-5; TRBD2, the table's D call, was not compared with the DNA. TRBV3-2 is described as a pseudogene. The CDR3 extends over 13 amino acids. The CDR3 DNA reads TGTGCCAGCAGCCAAGAGCGGGAGGAGACCCAGTACTTC. Its protein product is CASSQEREETQYF.

The rearrangement joins TRBV4-1 to TRBJ1-5, with 7 bases identical to TRBD1. The ends lost 1 base at V and 2 bases at J; junction bases unmatched: 2. Germline CDR1 is MGHRA and CDR2 is YSYEKL. The CDR3 is 15 residues long. CDR3 bases: TGCGCCAGCAGCCAAGTCGGGACAGGCAATCAGCCCCAGCATTTT. Translating it yields CASSQVGTGNQPQHF.

This clonotype was picked up many times. CDR3 nucleotides: TGTGCCAGCAGTTTCACAGGGGGCGGGGAGACCCAGTACTTC. It specifies CASSFTGGGETQYF. The J gene is TRBJ2-5, the V gene TRBV12-3 or TRBV12-4; 9 nucleotides align to TRBD1. V lost 3 bases and J lost 5; bases outside the gene matches: 4. The CDR3 extends over 14 amino acids.

This rearrangement joins TRBV19 to TRBJ1-2; D is unresolved. V lost 0 bases to trimming and J lost 6 bases, with 14 bases between them. The CDR3 extends over 15 amino acids. Germline CDR1 reads LNHDA; CDR2 reads SQIVND (reference sequence). CDR3 DNA sequence: TGTGCCAGTAGTATAGATGGAGACACCCCGGATGGCTACACCTTC. It encodes CASSIDGDTPDGYTF. The full variable domain, completed using reference TRBV19 and TRBJ1-2, is DGGITQSPKYLFRKEGQNVTLSCEQNLNHDAMYWYRQDPGQGLRLIYYSQIVNDFQKGDIAEGYSVSREKKESFPLTVTSAQKNPTAFYLCASSIDGDTPDGYTFGSGTRLTVV.

This clonotype appeared a few times. This chain links TRBV7-2 with TRBJ1-5; no clear D gene. Trimming pared 5 bases from V and 0 bases from J, leaving 17 bases between. Germline assignment: CDR1 SGHTA and CDR2 FQGNSA. The CDR3 is made up of 17 amino acids. Written as DNA, the CDR3 is TGTGCCAGCAGCGACCTACCGACCGACGCTAGCAATCAGCCCCAGCATTTT. The encoded protein is CASSDLPTDASNQPQHF. The full variable domain, in which reference TRBV7-2 and TRBJ1-5 provide the parts outside the CDR3, is GAGVSQSPSNKVTEKGKDVELRCDPISGHTALYWYRQSLGQGLEFLIYFQGNSAPDKSGLPSDRFSAERTGGSVSTLTIQRTQQEDSAVYLCASSDLPTDASNQPQHFGDGTRLSIL.

As for this clonotype: It is likely a read error, because the conserved phenylalanine at the end of the CDR3 is missing. The rearrangement uses TRBV19 and TRBJ1-2; TRBD1 matches at 8 bases. Trimming at V came to 2 bases and at J to 5 bases, leaving 10 bases not matched to a gene. The CDR3 is made up of 16 amino acids. Germline V CDR1 and CDR2: LNHDA, SQIVND (reference sequence). The CDR3 region is CASSIRNDRGWYGYTL. The DNA for the CDR3 is TGTGCCAGTAGTATACGGAATGACAGGGGTTGGTATGGCTACACCCTC.

This clonotype was found many times. The chain carries TRBV3-1 and TRBJ1-1, with a weak D call TRBD1 (5 bases). Looked up from germline, CDR1 is LGHDT and CDR2 is YNNKEL (reference sequence). Between the trimmed V and J ends, which lost 1 base and 0 bases, there was a span of 9 bases. There are 15 residues in the CDR3. Here the CDR3 reads CASSQAGGLNTEAFF. The CDR3 DNA reads as TGTGCCAGCAGCCAAGCCGGGGGGTTGAACACTGAAGCTTTCTTT. The whole variable domain, remainder taken from reference TRBV3-1 and TRBJ1-1, is DTAVSQTPKYLVTQMGNDKSIKCEQNLGHDTMYWYKQDSKKFLKIMFSYNNKELIINETVPNRFSPKSPDKAHLNLHINSLELGDSAVYFCASSQAGGLNTEAFFGQGTRLTVV.

In its sample, this clonotype was seen many times. The V gene is TRBV28, the J gene TRBJ2-3, with TRBD2 matching over 13 bases. Germline loops: CDR1 MDHEN, CDR2 SYDVKM. The CDR3 has 15 amino acids. V shed 8 bases and J 2 bases; nucleotides not matched to a gene: 4. The CDR3 nucleotides are TGTGCCAGCGGGACTAGCGGGGAAATCACAGATACGCAGTATTTT. Amino acids: CASGTSGEITDTQYF.

The rearrangement uses TRBV20-1 and TRBJ1-6; 7 positions agree with TRBD1. Per germline, CDR1 DFQATT and CDR2 SNEGSKA (reference sequence). V shed 7 bases, J shed 7 bases, and the junction held 10 bases outside the gene matches. This CDR3 is built from 14 residues. CDR3 DNA sequence: TGCAGTGTAACAACCAGGGGGGTGAATTCACCCCTCCACTTT. It codes for CSVTTRGVNSPLHF.

This clonotype was counted at least ten times. The chain has TRBV10-3 and TRBJ1-2; D is uncertain. Looked up from germline, CDR1 is ENHRY and CDR2 is SYGVKD. V lost 0 bases, J lost 2 bases, and 10 bases lay in between. The CDR3 has 15 amino acids. This CDR3 is CAISESVTGNYGYTF. Here the CDR3 DNA reads TGTGCCATCAGTGAGTCAGTCACCGGGAACTATGGCTACACCTTC.

CDR3 loop: CASSLPVGTATGELFF. As DNA, the CDR3 is TGTGCCAGCAGCTTACCCGTCGGGACGGCCACCGGGGAGCTGTTTTTT. The chain has TRBV7-9 and TRBJ2-2; D is tentatively TRBD1 or TRBD2 (5 bases each). V lost 2 bases and J 4 bases, leaving 14 bases between the germline ends. Germline V lookup: CDR1 SEHNR, CDR2 FQNEAQ (reference sequence). The CDR3 has 16 amino acids.

Ten or more counts support this clonotype. The chain couples TRBV6-1 to TRBJ2-1; 12 bases agree with TRBD2. The CDR3 is 15 amino acids. V trimming: 6 bases; J trimming: 4 bases; junction bases outside the gene matches: 4. The germline V gene has CDR1 MNHNS and CDR2 SASEGT. The DNA for the CDR3 is TGTGCCAGCAGACAACTAGCGGGAGGATACAATGAGCAGTTCTTC. Translating gives CASRQLAGGYNEQFF.